This TCR beta chain derives from a study of PD-1 blockade in classical Hodgkin lymphoma (TCRdb year 2020). General notes on the study: The study used TCR beta sequencing and CyTOF to define a peripheral blood immune signature of response to PD-1 blockade in classical Hodgkin lymphoma.

With respect to this clone: Its target antigen remains unknown. No clone much larger than this one lies a single base away; base qualities are absent.

Overall study results and their limits: Only a single clinical trial cohort was studied, and what caused the repertoire differences, possibly disease activity or prior therapy, remained undefined. Newly diagnosed patients were reported to have lower baseline TCR diversity than healthy donors, and relapsed/refractory patients were reported to have lower baseline TCR diversity still.

Trimmed from V: 3 bases; trimmed from J: 1 base; junction bases lacking a gene match: 11. There are 17 amino acids in the CDR3, from cysteine to phenylalanine inclusive. The kept DNA is CDR3 alone, 51 bases in frame from the first base. For CDR1 and CDR2, the germline V gene (reference sequence) lists SGHAT and FQDESV. Genomic DNA was isolated using the Qiagen DNeasy kit from unsorted PBMCs as well as from negatively selected CD4+ and CD8+ fractions. TCR beta CDR3 regions were amplified by immunoSEQ multiplex PCR using primers annealing to V and J segments. A synthetic immune receptor repertoire was used to minimize amplification bias, and remaining bias was computationally removed after sequencing. For the original study's pipeline: Repertoire diversity was quantified as the Shannon entropy index using custom Python scripts. Unsorted, CD4+ and CD8+ repertoires were analyzed separately, except for combined analyses in which CD4+ and CD8+ sequences were merged in silico. The source is immuneACCESS, and TCRdb retained only in-frame sequences with V and J called. Part of the clones is not carried over; for the studies checked, unresolved V genes explain less than half of this, and the remainder is unexplained. The D gene and trimming were derived from the DNA, and the V and J assignments and clone size from that table. This sample gives about 16,000 clones in total; approximately 92% of them show up just once. The top ten clones comprise 6.9% of the sample.

According to the study, the label for this sample's time point signals: newly diagnosed, previously untreated cHL patient sample. To serve as a comparison group for the relapsed/refractory trial patients, PBMCs were sequenced from patients with newly diagnosed, previously untreated classical Hodgkin lymphoma. Peripheral blood was collected in 8 mL Vacutainer Cell Preparation Tubes, from which PBMCs were isolated by centrifugation and then cryopreserved. The receptor was derived from a human donor with classical Hodgkin lymphoma. Rearrangement joined TRBV11-1 to TRBJ2-5; 7 central nucleotides agree with TRBD1. The specimen was peripheral blood mononuclear cells (PBMCs). The sequenced DNA: TGTGCCAGCAGCTTTCGAACCGGGACAGCAAGCCAAGAGACCCAGTACTTC. The translation is CASSFRTGTASQETQYF. The variable domain in full, with residues beyond the CDR3 obtained from the reference TRBV11-1 and TRBJ2-5 genes, is EAEVAQSPRYKITEKSQAVAFWCDPISGHATLYWYRQILGQGPELLVQFQDESVVDDSQLPKDRFSAERLKGVDSTLKIQPAELGDSAMYLCASSFRTGTASQETQYFGPGTRLLVL.